This TCR beta chain was captured in a study of cytomegalovirus exposure and HLA in healthy donors. Comment on this clone: Its matching antigen is unknown.

General study results and limits: In vitro work confirmed that three CMV-associated chains recognize CMV antigens. The authors assumed roughly uniform sequencing depth across donors for presence/absence analyses. The investigators catalogued 150 to 200 TCR beta chains as cytomegalovirus-associated. Later, TCR association rates were found to vary by HLA locus, highest for DRB1 and lowest for HLA-C.

The PCR used 60 Vbeta and 13 Jbeta primers. Using immunoSEQ multiplex PCR, the repertoire was profiled, and TCRdb retains in-frame clones only, with some absent. Among over 100,000 clones, about 80% were seen once, and the ten largest hold roughly 8%. The germline V and J ends were trimmed by 2 bases and 3 bases, with 18 bases remaining between them. The CDR3 runs 16 residues. Looked up from germline, CDR1 is SGHDT and CDR2 is YYEEEE. This receptor was identified in a woman in her forties or fifties in good health and CMV-seropositive. Sequenced material: PBMCs. The chain couples TRBV5-6 to TRBJ2-7; D gene uncertain. The CDR3 loop is CASSFVPPGGYYEQYF. The CDR3 DNA is TGTGCCAGCAGCTTTGTCCCGCCGGGTGGCTACTACGAGCAGTACTTC.